These 11 T cell receptor beta chains were all obtained from the same sample, sequenced in a study of early T cells in non-severe SARS-CoV-2 infection. TCRdb ran MiXCR on the 5' RACE reads and lists one entry per CDR3 protein. The sample shows tens of thousands of distinct CDR3 sequences, about 15% of them seen only once. Sequenced: whole blood. The receptors come from an adult who was a healthcare worker with PCR-confirmed SARS-CoV-2 infection or an uninfected control (not recorded which).

V and J are TRBV9 and TRBJ2-3; 7 nucleotides line up with TRBD1. From germline, CDR1 is SGDLS and CDR2 YYNGEE. This CDR3 spans 13 amino acids. With 0 bases clipped from V and 10 bases from J, the junction kept 5 bases outside the gene matches. The CDR3 nucleotides are TGTGCCAGCAGCGTAGAAGCGCAGGGGGCGCAGTATTTT. Residues: CASSVEAQGAQYF.

This chain connects TRBV6-5 to TRBJ1-3; D gene ambiguous. The germline V and J ends were trimmed by 9 bases and 0 bases, with 9 bases remaining between them. Germline-derived CDR1 and CDR2 are MNHEY and SVGAGI. The CDR3 has 13 residues. The CDR3 spells CASRLSSGNTIYF. Written as DNA, the CDR3 is TGTGCCAGTCGTTTAAGCTCTGGAAACACCATATATTTT.

The chain links TRBV7-3 to TRBJ1-1; D call uncertain. The CDR3 length is 13 residues. CDR1 and CDR2 from the germline V gene are SGHTA and FQGTGA. V was shortened by 2 bases and J by 5 bases, with 9 bases between the two germline ends. CDR3 DNA sequence: TGTGCCAGCAGCTTAGACATACAAACTGAAGCTTTCTTT. This encodes CASSLDIQTEAFF.

The rearrangement uses TRBV10-1 and TRBJ1-6; tentatively, D is TRBD1 (5 bases). Germline V gene sequence: CDR1 WNHNN, CDR2 SYGVQD (reference sequence). The CDR3 runs 13 residues. Trimming pared 0 bases from V and 15 bases from J, leaving 12 bases between. CDR3 amino acids: CASSESQGLLLHF. The CDR3 DNA sequence: TGCGCCAGCAGTGAGTCGCAGGGACTTCTCCTCCACTTT.

This clonotype was found a few times. The chain joins TRBV29-1 to TRBJ1-1; 7 nucleotides align to TRBD1. CDR3 length: 14 residues. Germline CDR1 and CDR2: SQVTM and ANQGSEA. CDR3 protein: CSGQTGTVNTEAFF. CDR3 sequence (DNA): TGCAGTGGACAAACCGGGACAGTGAACACTGAAGCTTTCTTT.

This clonotype was counted only a few times. V gene TRBV12-5 combines with J gene TRBJ2-5; D uncertain. Germline assignment: CDR1 LGHNT and CDR2 FRNRAP. CDR3 length: 13 amino acids. Trimming cost V 5 bases and J 5 bases, with 12 bases left between them. CDR3 DNA sequence: TGTGCTAGTGGTCCCAGTCGCACGGAGACCCAGTACTTC. Protein sequence: CASGPSRTETQYF.

This clonotype was found many times. The chain couples TRBV4-3 to TRBJ1-3; D gene uncertain. The CDR3 contains 13 residues. With 0 bases removed from V and 4 bases from J, the gap between germline ends came to 4 bases. Germline V gives CDR1 LGHNA, CDR2 YSLEER. This CDR3 is CASSQDWGNTIYF. In DNA, the CDR3 is TGCGCCAGCAGCCAAGATTGGGGAAACACCATATATTTT.

The rearrangement uses TRBV6-5 and TRBJ2-7; TRBD2 is a possible D gene (5 bases). Trimming took off 0 bases at V and 2 bases at J, with 11 bases between the two ends. This CDR3 contains 15 residues. Germline V gene sequence: CDR1 MNHEY, CDR2 SVGAGI. CDR3 nucleotide sequence: TGTGCCAGCAGTTACTCGATCGGGGTAGCCTACGAGCAGTACTTC. This gives the protein CASSYSIGVAYEQYF.

This clonotype was seen a handful of times. The V call is TRBV6-2 or TRBV6-3, the J call TRBJ1-1; D possibly corresponds to TRBD1 (5 bases). This CDR3 spans 12 amino acids. The germline V and J ends were trimmed by 0 bases and 11 bases, with 10 bases remaining between them. Germline V gene lookup returns CDR1 MNHEY and CDR2 SVGEGT. CDR3 DNA: TGTGCCAGCAGTTACTCGAATGGGGACGCTTTCTTT. This encodes CASSYSNGDAFF.

The table lists this clonotype with many counts. The rearrangement uses TRBV28 and TRBJ2-1; maybe TRBD1 (5 bases). The CDR3 is 16 amino acids. Germline V gene sequence: CDR1 MDHEN, CDR2 SYDVKM. V dropped 1 base and J dropped 0 bases, with 10 bases sitting between them. The chain's CDR3 is CASSLFGQGSYNEQFF. CDR3 nucleotides: TGTGCCAGCAGTTTATTCGGGCAGGGCTCCTACAATGAGCAGTTCTTC.

Only a few counts were recorded for this clonotype. The chain couples TRBV7-9 to TRBJ2-7, with unresolved D. Germline V gives CDR1 SEHNR, CDR2 FQNEAQ (reference sequence). The CDR3 is 13 amino acids. The ends were cut back, 6 bases at V and 0 bases at J, with 9 bases in the middle. The CDR3 region has the DNA TGTGCCAGCAGGTCCACCGGCTCCTACGAGCAGTACTTC. Translating it yields CASRSTGSYEQYF.